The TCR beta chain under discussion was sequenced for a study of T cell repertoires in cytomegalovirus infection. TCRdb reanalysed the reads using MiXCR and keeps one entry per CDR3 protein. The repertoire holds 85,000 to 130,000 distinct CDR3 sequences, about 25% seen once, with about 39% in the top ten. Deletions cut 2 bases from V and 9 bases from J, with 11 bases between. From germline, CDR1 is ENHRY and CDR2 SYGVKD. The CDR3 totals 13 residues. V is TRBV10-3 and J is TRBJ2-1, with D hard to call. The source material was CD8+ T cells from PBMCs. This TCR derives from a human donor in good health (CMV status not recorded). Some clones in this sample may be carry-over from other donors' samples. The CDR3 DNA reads TGTGCCATCAGTGAGGGTGGGTTGGCTGAGCAGTTCTTC. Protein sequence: CAISEGGLAEQFF.